This TCR beta chain is drawn from a study of blood T cell repertoires in COVID-19. Assay used: immunoSEQ multiplex PCR; TCRdb lists only in-frame clones, some missing. Here the sample spans approximately 220,000 clones, roughly 90% being singletons. A COVID-19 case was met by exposed participants within 2 weeks before study entry. The germline V and J ends were trimmed by 5 bases and 6 bases, with 7 bases remaining between them. CDR1 and CDR2 from the germline V gene are SEHNR and FQNEAQ (reference sequence). The CDR3 contains 12 residues. This TCR derives from a man aged 25 to 45 who had been exposed to COVID-19. J is TRBJ2-2 and V is TRBV7-9, with D possibly being TRBD1 (5 bases). Sequenced sample: PBMCs or T cells enriched from blood (not recorded which). The CDR3 DNA reads TGTGCCAGCAGCCAGGGTGCCGGGGAGCTGTTTTTT. Translation gives CASSQGAGELFF.